This TCR beta chain was retrieved from a study of PD-1 blockade in classical Hodgkin lymphoma. Across the whole study: Once every 2 weeks, patients received intravenous nivolumab at 3 mg/kg.

TCRdb's copy holds only in-frame clones and misses some; the assay was immunoSEQ multiplex PCR. The sample lists about 58,000 clones; around 90% were seen once. Trimming shortened V by 4 bases and J by 0 bases, and 15 bases separated the two germline ends. This CDR3 is 16 amino acids long. In germline, CDR1 is SGHTA, CDR2 FQGNSA. Study-level findings and limits: Differences between repertoires have undefined causes, possibly disease activity or prior therapy. Diminished baseline TCR diversity has been reported in newly diagnosed patients relative to healthy donors.

Following autologous stem cell transplantation, relapse occurred in every patient, and exposure to brentuximab vedotin varied. Concerning this clone: Its cognate antigen is unknown.

The sequencing here drew on peripheral blood mononuclear cells (PBMCs), taken before the second cycle of nivolumab. The chain is built from TRBV7-2 and TRBJ1-2; a possible D gene is TRBD1 (6 bases). The origin of this receptor is a human donor with classical Hodgkin lymphoma. The CDR3 loop reads CASSSDSGPSNYGYTF. CDR3 in DNA: TGTGCCAGCAGCTCGGACAGCGGACCCTCTAACTATGGCTACACCTTC.